Shown below are 32 T cell receptor beta chains from a single sample sequenced in a study of shared clonotypes between healthy human individuals. The data were produced by immunoSEQ multiplex PCR, yet TCRdb's version contains in-frame clones alone and is incomplete. The sample contains approximately 2.3 million clones, 90% to 95% of which appear only once. The sequencing input was naive CD4+ T cells from PBMCs. The subset here: CD45RA+ positively selected. These TCRs come from a young man in good health. Some clones in this sample may be carry-over from other donors' samples.

This chain connects TRBV29-1 to TRBJ1-1; D uncertain. Per germline, CDR1 SQVTM and CDR2 ANQGSEA. The CDR3 runs to 13 residues. V lost 7 bases and J 5 bases, leaving 17 bases between the germline ends. CDR3 sequence reads: CSAAISIGTEAFF. Here the CDR3 DNA reads TGCAGCGCCGCAATCTCCATCGGGACTGAAGCTTTCTTT.

This clone was found a few times. The CDR3 spells CASSQVGLGNTIYF. Here the CDR3 DNA reads TGCGCCAGCAGCCAAGTCGGTCTCGGAAACACCATATATTTT. The chain carries TRBV4-1 and TRBJ1-3, with D uncertain. V dropped 1 base and J dropped 4 bases, with 8 bases sitting between them. Germline loops: CDR1 MGHRA, CDR2 YSYEKL. The CDR3 loop spans 14 amino acids.

V gene TRBV28 combines with J gene TRBJ1-1; TRBD1 is a possible D gene (6 bases). V lost 5 bases, J lost 4 bases, and 14 bases lay in between. The CDR3 is 14 amino acids. The V gene's germline CDR1 is MDHEN and CDR2 SYDVKM. CDR3 in DNA: TGTGCCAGCAGTCAAACCAGGGGTTTCACTGAAGCTTTCTTT. It specifies CASSQTRGFTEAFF.

In nucleotides, the CDR3 is TGTGCCAGCAGCCCCACCGGACATCAAGCTTTCTTT. This codes for CASSPTGHQAFF. This chain joins TRBV6-6 and TRBJ1-1; a weak D match, TRBD1 (5 bases). Germline V gives CDR1 MNHNY, CDR2 SVGAGI (reference sequence). V was cut by 6 bases and J by 9 bases, with 14 bases left in between. The CDR3 is 12 amino acids.

This sequence joins TRBV7-9 and TRBJ1-6, with D perhaps matching TRBD1 (5 bases). V was pared by 6 bases and J by 7 bases, with 10 bases between. The CDR3 is 13 residues long. Germline V gene sequence: CDR1 SEHNR, CDR2 FQNEAQ (reference sequence). In DNA, the CDR3 is TGTGCCAGCAGGGGGCAGGGCAATTCACCCCTCCACTTT. Its protein product is CASRGQGNSPLHF.

This clone was seen once. This chain connects TRBV6-1 to TRBJ2-3; tentatively, D is TRBD2 (6 bases). The V gene lost 5 bases and the J gene lost 3 bases, with 9 bases spanning the gap. The CDR3 is 13 amino acids. From germline, CDR1 is MNHNS and CDR2 SASEGT. CDR3 residues: CASSLGGTDTQYF. The CDR3, as DNA: TGTGCCAGCAGTCTGGGGGGAACAGATACGCAGTATTTT.

The chain joins TRBV4-3 to TRBJ1-3, with D perhaps TRBD1 (5 bases). The CDR3 loop spans 15 amino acids. The V and J ends lost 6 bases and 0 bases respectively, with 12 bases between them. Germline CDR1 LGHNA, CDR2 YSLEER. The CDR3 region has the DNA TGCGCCAGCAGTGTAAGCGGGACCTCTGGAAACACCATATATTTT. The encoded protein is CASSVSGTSGNTIYF.

The chain employs TRBV7-2 and TRBJ2-7; D gene unclear. V lost 1 base and J lost 6, with 7 bases in between. The CDR3 runs to 12 residues. Germline assignment: CDR1 SGHTA and CDR2 FQGNSA. The CDR3 sequence: CASSLGSSEQYF. Here the CDR3 DNA reads TGTGCCAGCAGCTTAGGTTCGTCCGAGCAGTACTTC.

This rearrangement joins TRBV18 to TRBJ1-4; D perhaps matches TRBD1 (5 bases). Deletions cut 0 bases from V and 8 bases from J, with 31 bases between. The germline gives CDR1 KGHSH, CDR2 LQKENI. This CDR3 has 21 residues. The CDR3 is CASSPPARDPLRDSVGEKLFF. CDR3 sequence (DNA): TGTGCCAGCTCACCACCGGCAAGAGACCCTCTTAGAGACAGTGTAGGCGAAAAACTGTTTTTT. Drawing the rest from reference TRBV18 and TRBJ1-4, the complete variable domain is NAGVMQNPRHLVRRRGQEARLRCSPMKGHSHVYWYRQLPEEGLKFMVYLQKENIIDESGMPKERFSAEFPKEGPSILRIQQVVRGDSAAYFCASSPPARDPLRDSVGEKLFFGSGTQLSVL.

The J gene is TRBJ2-1, the V gene TRBV25-1; TRBD2 aligns across 7 bases. Trimming removed 1 base from V and 8 bases from J; junction bases left unmatched: 8. Germline V CDR1 and CDR2: MGHDK, SYGVNS. This CDR3 has 15 residues. The CDR3 region has the DNA TGTGCCAGCAGTGAATTTAGCGGGCCTGAGGATGAGCAGTTCTTC. This encodes CASSEFSGPEDEQFF.

The genes are TRBV27 and TRBJ2-5; D gene unclear. The J call may be wrong; the DNA end is better matched by TRBJ2-7. The CDR3 spans 11 residues. Germline CDR1 MNHEY, CDR2 SMNVEV (reference sequence). The CDR3 nucleotides read TGTGCCAGCAGTCCAAATAACGAGCAGTACTTC. This codes for CASSPNNEQYF.

The V gene is TRBV2, the J gene TRBJ2-7; no clear D gene. Trimming pared 5 bases from V and 4 bases from J, leaving 9 bases between. The CDR3 is made up of 12 amino acids. The V gene's germline CDR1 is SNHLY and CDR2 FYNNEI. DNA for the CDR3: TGTGCCAGCAGTTTCGAATCGTACGAGCAGTACTTC. Translating it yields CASSFESYEQYF.

The chain combines TRBV4-1 with TRBJ2-2; no definite D call. Trimming removed 4 bases from V and 3 bases from J, with 9 bases in between. Germline CDR1 is MGHRA and CDR2 is YSYEKL. The CDR3 totals 14 residues. The CDR3 DNA sequence: TGCGCCAGCAGCCGGGTTGGGTACACCGGGGAGCTGTTTTTT. The encoded protein is CASSRVGYTGELFF.

As to this clone: Different DNA sequences within this sample yield the same CDR3. This chain connects TRBV2 to TRBJ2-7; D gene uncertain. Between the trimmed V and J ends, which lost 6 bases and 4 bases, there was a span of 7 bases. The CDR3 spans 11 residues. CDR1 and CDR2 (germline): SNHLY, FYNNEI. CDR3 sequence reads: CASRQRYEQYF. The CDR3 DNA reads as TGTGCCAGCAGACAACGGTACGAGCAGTACTTC.

The V and J genes are TRBV13 and TRBJ2-2, with unresolved D. From germline, CDR1 is PRHDT and CDR2 FYEKMQ (reference sequence). This CDR3 is built from 15 residues. The V gene lost 7 bases and the J gene lost 3 bases, with 15 bases spanning the gap. CDR3 protein: CASTLLGGHTGELFF. The CDR3 DNA follows: TGTGCCAGCACCCTACTCGGCGGTCACACCGGGGAGCTGTTTTTT.

The rearrangement joins TRBV19 to TRBJ1-5, with D uncertain. V shed 4 bases and J shed 3 bases, with 25 bases lying between them. The CDR3 sequence is 19 residues long. Germline loops: CDR1 LNHDA, CDR2 SQIVND (reference sequence). The CDR3, as DNA: TGTGCCAGTAGTACGAACCCGTTGCTAGGCAGGAGACACAATCAGCCCCAGCATTTT. Translating gives CASSTNPLLGRRHNQPQHF.

The chain employs TRBV20-1 and TRBJ1-2; D remains unclear. The CDR3 loop spans 11 amino acids. The germline V and J ends were trimmed by 5 bases and 5 bases, with 9 bases remaining between them. Germline V gives CDR1 DFQATT, CDR2 SNEGSKA (reference sequence). CDR3 loop: CSARHGYGYTF. The CDR3 coding sequence is TGCAGTGCTCGACACGGTTATGGCTACACCTTC.

The gene calls are TRBV2 and TRBJ1-1; D is possibly TRBD1 (5 bases). Trimming shortened V by 6 bases and J by 4 bases, and 12 bases separated the two germline ends. Germline CDR1 reads SNHLY; CDR2 reads FYNNEI. The CDR3 has 13 amino acids. Here the CDR3 reads CASRQGFGTEAFF. The CDR3 region has the DNA TGTGCCAGCAGGCAGGGTTTCGGCACTGAAGCTTTCTTT.

This rearrangement joins TRBV4-2 to TRBJ2-7, with 9 bases aligning to TRBD1. Germline CDR1 is LGHNA and CDR2 is YNFKEQ. V gave up 3 bases and J gave up 3 bases; unmatched junction bases: 15. This CDR3 has 18 residues. CDR3 in DNA: TGTGCCAGCAGCCAGAGCCCCGTGACAGGGGGTAACAGCTACGAGCAGTACTTC. Its protein is CASSQSPVTGGNSYEQYF.

This chain connects TRBV6-1 to TRBJ2-1; 11 positions match TRBD2. Germline values: CDR1 MNHNS, CDR2 SASEGT. With V trimmed by 5 bases and J by 5 bases, 5 bases remained unmatched. The CDR3 contains 15 residues. As DNA, the CDR3 is TGTGCCAGCAGTACGGGACTAGCGGCTAACAATGAGCAGTTCTTC. Translated: CASSTGLAANNEQFF.

Remarks on this clone: Other DNA sequences of this sample code for an identical CDR3. The chain combines TRBV6-4 with TRBJ2-3; D is unclear. The CDR3 contains 13 residues. Trimming stripped 2 bases from V and 1 base from J, with 4 bases between. Per the germline V gene, CDR1 is MRHNA and CDR2 is SNTAGT. CDR3 residues: CASSDRGTDTQYF. CDR3 coding DNA: TGTGCCAGCAGTGACCGGGGCACAGATACGCAGTATTTT.

The chain employs TRBV14 and TRBJ2-5; TRBD2 matches 11 bases. CDR1 and CDR2 (germline): SGHDN, FVKESK. V shed 2 bases and J 5 bases; nucleotides not matched to a gene: 22. The CDR3 covers 21 residues. CDR3 nucleotides: TGTGCCAGCAGCCAAAAGTCGTCTAGCGGGAGGATTTTTCCCTTTGTGGAGACCCAGTACTTC. This encodes CASSQKSSSGRIFPFVETQYF.

The chain recombines TRBV10-3 with TRBJ1-1; tentative D call: TRBD1 (5 bases). V was pared by 6 bases and J by 3 bases, with 14 bases between. From germline, CDR1 is ENHRY and CDR2 SYGVKD. CDR3 length equals 14 residues. The CDR3 DNA is TGTGCCATCAGCGAGGCTGGGGGGGACACTGAAGCTTTCTTT. As protein: CAISEAGGDTEAFF.

This clone was seen only once. The chain recombines TRBV6-1 with TRBJ2-3, with D possibly matching TRBD2 (5 bases). V lost 6 bases and J lost 4, with 17 bases in between. This CDR3 is built from 15 residues. Looked up from germline, CDR1 is MNHNS and CDR2 is SASEGT. DNA for the CDR3: TGTGCCAGCAGGATCCGGAGAGAGGGTCCAGATACGCAGTATTTT. It yields the protein CASRIRREGPDTQYF.

The J gene is TRBJ2-7, the V gene TRBV7-9; 9 positions match TRBD1. This CDR3 is built from 17 residues. Looked up from germline, CDR1 is SEHNR and CDR2 is FQNEAQ (reference sequence). The junction had 15 bases not matched to a gene; V was cut back by 5 bases and J by 4 bases. CDR3 region: CASSPYRGQKLAYEQYF. CDR3 coding DNA: TGTGCCAGCAGCCCCTACAGGGGGCAAAAGCTGGCGTACGAGCAGTACTTC. The full variable domain, with the rest looked up from reference TRBV7-9 and TRBJ2-7, is DTGVSQNPRHKITKRGQNVTFRCDPISEHNRLYWYRQTLGQGPEFLTYFQNEAQLEKSRLLSDRFSAERPKGSFSTLEIQRTEQGDSAMYLCASSPYRGQKLAYEQYFGPGTRLTVT.

The V gene is TRBV12-1, the J gene TRBJ2-5; TRBD2 is the table's D call, not checked against the DNA. TRBV12-1 is a pseudogene locus. The CDR3 runs 17 residues. CDR3 sequence reads: CASSWGEREKGGETQYF. The DNA of the CDR3 is TGTGCCAGCAGCTGGGGAGAGCGGGAGAAGGGTGGGGAGACCCAGTACTTC.

The J gene is TRBJ2-3, the V gene TRBV5-4; D not certain. Germline loops: CDR1 SGHNT, CDR2 YYREEE (reference sequence). V was shortened by 0 bases and J by 3 bases, with 14 bases between the two germline ends. There are 16 residues in the CDR3. Written as DNA, the CDR3 is TGTGCCAGCAGCTTGGCCCCGGGTTTCAGTACAGATACGCAGTATTTT. Its protein is CASSLAPGFSTDTQYF.

This clone came up once. The chain recombines TRBV4-1 with TRBJ2-3, with a weak D call TRBD1 (5 bases). This CDR3 has 15 residues. Deletions cut 2 bases from V and 0 bases from J, with 9 bases between. CDR1 and CDR2 (germline): MGHRA, YSYEKL. In DNA, the CDR3 is TGCGCCAGCAGCCAACGGACACAAAGCACAGATACGCAGTATTTT. This translates into CASSQRTQSTDTQYF.

A remark on this clone: Other DNA sequences in this sample translate to the same CDR3. The genes are TRBV7-3 and TRBJ1-1, with D perhaps TRBD1 (5 bases). The CDR3 is made up of 14 amino acids. CDR1 SGHTA and CDR2 FQGTGA come from the germline V gene. V was clipped by 5 bases and J by 1 base, with 11 bases between them. For the CDR3, the DNA is TGTGCCAGCAGCCAAGGCGGGGGGAACACTGAAGCTTTCTTT. Protein: CASSQGGGNTEAFF.

The rearrangement uses TRBV27 and TRBJ2-1; no clear D gene. The CDR3 is 14 residues long. The V end was cut by 3 bases, the J end by 2 bases, with 8 bases between. Germline V gene lookup returns CDR1 MNHEY and CDR2 SMNVEV (reference sequence). CDR3 sequence: CASSLKRPYNEQFF. CDR3 DNA: TGTGCCAGCAGTTTGAAACGGCCCTACAATGAGCAGTTCTTC.

The V gene is TRBV5-1, the J gene TRBJ2-3; D could derive from TRBD1 or TRBD2 (6 bases each). V was clipped by 8 bases and J by 4 bases, with 20 bases between them. This CDR3 comprises 15 residues. CDR1 is SGHRS and CDR2 is YFSETQ in the germline V gene. Written as DNA, the CDR3 is TGCGCCAGTAATCCAGTATCGGGGGCCGCAGATACGCAGTATTTT. Translation gives CASNPVSGAADTQYF.

The chain carries TRBV5-8 and TRBJ2-5; 8 positions match TRBD1. The CDR3 is made up of 14 amino acids. CDR1 is SGHTS, CDR2 YDEGEE, per germline. Trimming cost V 0 bases and J 10 bases; bases outside gene matches: 8. CDR3 coding DNA: TGTGCCAGCAGCTTGGTTTTTGCGACAGGGGTCCAGTACTTC. It codes for CASSLVFATGVQYF. The variable domain in full, with the rest retrieved from reference TRBV5-8 and TRBJ2-5, is EAGVTQSPTHLIKTRGQQATLRCSPISGHTSVYWYQQALGLGLQFLLWYDEGEERNRGNFPPRFSGRQFPNYSSELNVNALELEDSALYLCASSLVFATGVQYFGPGTRLLVL.